What follows is one TCR beta chain and its context. Its binding antigen is unknown. No much larger clone exists at a distance of one base, and base qualities are not known. Each collaborating institution followed its own protocols to collect whole blood in K2EDTA tubes. For TCRbeta analysis, collaborators shipped samples in one of three forms: frozen whole blood, isolated PBMCs, or DNA extracted from either of those sample types. This entry belongs to a study of blood T cell repertoires in COVID-19 (dated by TCRdb to the early 2020s). The study in broad terms: Samples covering the acute and convalescent phases of COVID-19 were provided by collaborators in the United States, Italy and Spain. The material from the prospective study consisted of cDNA or gDNA derived from T cells, B-cell-depleted T cells, or PBMCs. Subjects who had been exposed to COVID-19, were actively infected with it, or had recovered from it provided the deeply sampled blood TCRbeta repertoires that made up the dataset. The repertoires were released in a freely available public database meant as a resource for research on the immune response to SARS-CoV-2. Samples came from the ongoing ImmuneRACE study (first 160 participants) plus 1,254 subjects from 6 global collaborators. A de-identified subject ID, COVID-19 status, age in years and sex were almost always included in the sample metadata. Where HLA class I and class II types were available, the types were taken from metadata supplied by the sample provider, not from assay-based typing.

TCRbeta CDR3 regions were amplified from genomic DNA by means of the immunoSEQ Assay, a bias-controlled multiplex PCR. The paper's data handling went like this. Within the assay, amplification of reference gene primers was used to estimate how many nucleated cells each sample contained. To quantify the absolute abundance of each unique TCRbeta CDR3 rearrangement, sequence reads were collapsed and filtered. For each sample, productive Simpson clonality was calculated as the square root of Simpson's diversity index across productive rearrangements. TCRdb's version of the immuneACCESS table is confined to in-frame rearrangements and falls short of the full clone set. An unresolved V gene accounts for under half of the shortfall where checked; the remainder is of unknown origin. That table furnishes V, J and clone size, whereas the DNA furnished D and trimming. Here the sample has 120,000 or so clones; 55% to 75% occur a single time. 0.65% to 0.95% of the sample is taken by the ten largest.

Points the paper makes about the study in general: The amount of clinical and demographic metadata varied by source and participant and was provided uncurated.

This receptor was obtained from a human donor with acute or convalescent COVID-19. The donor label of this sample is uncertain. Input material: peripheral blood.

The encoded CDR3 is CASSQAIAGGETQYF. The bases read TGTGCCAGCAGCCAGGCTATAGCGGGTGGCGAGACCCAGTACTTC. The rearrangement combines TRBV3-1 (or the pseudogene TRBV3-2) with TRBJ2-5; 7 central nucleotides agree with TRBD2. Ends trimmed: V by 3 bases, J by 5 bases; bases unmatched to a gene: 9. CDR1 and CDR2, looked up from the germline V gene (reference sequence), are LGHDT and YNNKEL. Taken from cysteine to phenylalanine, the CDR3 has 15 residues. The kept DNA is CDR3 alone, 45 bases in frame from the first base.